The 19 T cell receptor beta chains below were found in one sample sequenced in a study of blood T cell repertoires in COVID-19. Only in-frame clones appear in the TCRdb table, and some are missing; sequencing was by immunoSEQ multiplex PCR. The repertoire has tens of thousands of clones, around 90% of them found once; the top ten carry under 5.5%. The sample taken for sequencing was peripheral blood. Receptors were obtained from a man in his fifties or sixties with COVID-19, enrolled during active disease.

The rearrangement links TRBV9 to TRBJ2-7; weak D call: TRBD1 (6 bases). V was clipped by 0 bases and J by 1 base, with 8 bases between them. This CDR3 has 14 residues. In germline, CDR1 is SGDLS, CDR2 YYNGEE. The CDR3: CASSVEGDSYEQYF. Written as DNA, the CDR3 is TGTGCCAGCAGCGTAGAGGGGGATTCCTACGAGCAGTACTTC.

This clone was observed a few times. The V and J genes are TRBV11-2 and TRBJ2-1; a weak D match, TRBD2 (5 bases). The V gene lost 4 bases and the J gene lost 3 bases, with 13 bases spanning the gap. Germline assignment: CDR1 SGHAT and CDR2 FQNNGV. This CDR3 has 15 amino acids. CDR3 bases: TGTGCCAGCAGCTCCTCCGGACTTGTCTACAATGAGCAGTTCTTC. This encodes CASSSSGLVYNEQFF.

The V call is TRBV6-1, the J call TRBJ2-7; TRBD1 matches at 8 bases. This CDR3 has 16 residues. The trim removed 0 bases at V and 3 bases at J, leaving 7 bases unmatched. Germline V gene lookup returns CDR1 MNHNS and CDR2 SASEGT. CDR3 DNA sequence: TGTGCCAGCAGTGAAGCGAGAGGGACAGGATACTACGAGCAGTACTTC. Translating gives CASSEARGTGYYEQYF.

The chain couples TRBV29-1 to TRBJ2-1, with TRBD2 matching over 11 bases. V lost 2 bases, J lost 10 bases, and 4 bases stayed unmatched. The CDR3 length is 13 residues. Germline V gene data show CDR1 as SQVTM and CDR2 as ANQGSEA. The CDR3 is CSVETASGREQFF. In DNA form, the CDR3 reads TGCAGCGTTGAAACGGCTAGCGGGAGGGAGCAGTTCTTC.

J is TRBJ1-2 and V is TRBV28, with D perhaps TRBD1 (6 bases). Trimming removed 5 bases at V and 1 base at J, with 8 bases between. The length of the CDR3 is 13 residues. Germline assignment: CDR1 MDHEN and CDR2 SYDVKM. The CDR3 DNA reads as TGTGCCAGCAGTATGGACAGTAACTATGGCTACACCTTC. It is translated as CASSMDSNYGYTF.

This rearrangement joins TRBV4-3 to TRBJ1-3; tentative D call: TRBD1 (6 bases). This CDR3 is 19 amino acids long. V lost 0 bases, J lost 0 bases, and 18 bases lay in between. Germline assignment: CDR1 LGHNA and CDR2 YSLEER. CDR3 bases: TGCGCCAGCAGCCAAGATCGGGGGGGCGCTTCTTCCTCTGGAAACACCATATATTTT. This codes for CASSQDRGGASSSGNTIYF.

The chain combines TRBV15 with TRBJ2-2; D gene uncertain. V was clipped by 5 bases and J by 1 base, with 8 bases between them. The CDR3 sequence is 14 residues long. Germline CDR1 reads LNHNV; CDR2 reads YYDKDF (reference sequence). As DNA, the CDR3 is TGTGCCACCAGCCAACTCGTGAACACCGGGGAGCTGTTTTTT. It is translated as CATSQLVNTGELFF.

The chain has TRBV4-1 and TRBJ1-4, with 9 bases aligning to TRBD1. From germline, CDR1 is MGHRA and CDR2 YSYEKL. CDR3 length equals 17 residues. V trimming: 2 bases; J trimming: 4 bases; junction bases outside the gene matches: 8. CDR3 sequence: CASSQFGVGQGNEKLFF. DNA for the CDR3: TGCGCCAGCAGCCAATTTGGAGTGGGACAGGGTAATGAAAAACTGTTTTTT.

This chain connects TRBV11-2 to TRBJ2-2; TRBD2 might be the D (5 bases). V shed 6 bases and J shed 4 bases, with 12 bases lying between them. Looked up from germline, CDR1 is SGHAT and CDR2 is FQNNGV. The CDR3 is 14 amino acids. The CDR3 region has the DNA TGTGCCAGCAGGCCTGGACTCCGCACCGGGGAGCTGTTTTTT. This sequence encodes CASRPGLRTGELFF.

The chain couples TRBV20-1 to TRBJ2-5, with 12 bases that match TRBD2. The junction had 9 bases not matched to a gene; V was cut back by 3 bases and J by 4 bases. Germline CDR1 is DFQATT and CDR2 is SNEGSKA (reference sequence). The CDR3 has 16 amino acids. CDR3 bases: TGCAGTGCTAGTGGGCTAGCGGGAGGGAAAGGAGAGACCCAGTACTTC. Its translation is CSASGLAGGKGETQYF.

In this sample, this clone turned up a few times. V is TRBV4-1 and J is TRBJ2-2; D possibly corresponds to TRBD2 (6 bases). Germline V lookup: CDR1 MGHRA, CDR2 YSYEKL. CDR3 length equals 17 residues. V lost 4 bases to trimming and J lost 4 bases, with 19 bases between them. In DNA, the CDR3 is TGCGCCAGCAGCCGGACAACTGGGGGACTTATCACCGGGGAGCTGTTTTTT. Translated, it gives CASSRTTGGLITGELFF.

This chain joins TRBV7-9 and TRBJ1-1; D perhaps matches TRBD1 (6 bases). V was shortened by 1 base and J by 1 base, with 10 bases between the two germline ends. The CDR3 has 15 amino acids. The germline CDR1 and CDR2 sequences are SEHNR and FQNEAQ (reference sequence). The CDR3, as DNA: TGTGCCAGCAGCTTAGACAGGGTCAGGAACACTGAAGCTTTCTTT. Its protein is CASSLDRVRNTEAFF. Filled out from reference TRBV7-9 and TRBJ1-1, the complete variable domain reads DTGVSQNPRHKITKRGQNVTFRCDPISEHNRLYWYRQTLGQGPEFLTYFQNEAQLEKSRLLSDRFSAERPKGSFSTLEIQRTEQGDSAMYLCASSLDRVRNTEAFFGQGTRLTVV.

This chain links TRBV6-6 with TRBJ2-1, with 9 bases aligning to TRBD1. V trimming: 0 bases; J trimming: 3 bases; junction bases outside the gene matches: 3. Germline CDR1 reads MNHNY; CDR2 reads SVGAGI (reference sequence). The CDR3 contains 16 residues. The CDR3 sequence is CASSYSEDRGYNEQFF. In nucleotides, the CDR3 is TGTGCCAGCAGTTACTCGGAGGACAGGGGCTACAATGAGCAGTTCTTC.

This chain joins TRBV12-3 or TRBV12-4 and TRBJ1-2; possibly TRBD1 for D (5 bases). The CDR3 covers 13 residues. Deletions cut 6 bases from V and 2 bases from J, with 10 bases between. CDR3 amino acids: CASSQGRNYGYTF. The CDR3 DNA reads TGTGCCAGCAGCCAGGGCAGGAACTATGGCTACACCTTC.

This chain uses TRBV4-2 with TRBJ1-2, with 7 bases lining up with TRBD1. The germline gives CDR1 LGHNA, CDR2 YNFKEQ. The CDR3 contains 15 residues. With V trimmed by 1 base and J by 6 bases, 8 bases remained unmatched. CDR3 amino acids: CASSQVGQGVDGYTF. The CDR3, as DNA: TGTGCCAGCAGCCAAGTTGGGCAGGGGGTAGATGGCTACACCTTC.

The chain has TRBV2 and TRBJ2-7; 9 positions agree with TRBD1. The ends lost 6 bases at V and 4 bases at J; junction bases unmatched: 7. The CDR3 consists of 14 residues. Germline CDR1 and CDR2: SNHLY and FYNNEI. CDR3: CASSYGQGRYEQYF. The CDR3 DNA is TGTGCCAGCAGCTACGGACAGGGGAGGTACGAGCAGTACTTC.

This sequence joins TRBV7-2 and TRBJ1-1; no definite D call. This CDR3 is built from 12 residues. With 2 bases removed from V and 7 bases from J, the gap between germline ends came to 8 bases. CDR1 is SGHTA, CDR2 FQGNSA, per germline. CDR3 protein: CASSLNRGEAFF. As DNA, the CDR3 is TGTGCCAGCAGCTTAAACCGGGGTGAAGCTTTCTTT.

Worth noting for this clone: Other DNA sequences from this sample encode an identical CDR3 as well. The chain is built from TRBV5-1 and TRBJ2-3; TRBD2 agrees at 7 bases. The CDR3 is made up of 14 amino acids. Germline assignment: CDR1 SGHRS and CDR2 YFSETQ. V gave up 3 bases and J gave up 1 base; unmatched junction bases: 2. The chain's CDR3 is CASSSTSGTDTQYF. Here the CDR3 DNA reads TGCGCCAGCAGCTCCACTAGCGGCACAGATACGCAGTATTTT. Drawing the rest from reference TRBV5-1 and TRBJ2-3, the complete variable domain is KAGVTQTPRYLIKTRGQQVTLSCSPISGHRSVSWYQQTPGQGLQFLFEYFSETQRNKGNFPGRFSGRQFSNSRSEMNVSTLELGDSALYLCASSSTSGTDTQYFGPGTRLTVL.

This chain joins TRBV7-9 and TRBJ2-3; a weak D match, TRBD1 (5 bases). The CDR3 has 15 amino acids. Germline lookup yields CDR1 SEHNR and CDR2 FQNEAQ (reference sequence). V shed 5 bases and J shed 5 bases, with 17 bases lying between them. The CDR3 nucleotides read TGTGCCAGCAGCCGGACAACGCCAACAGGAGATACGCAGTATTTT. Protein product: CASSRTTPTGDTQYF. Combining the CDR3 with reference TRBV7-9 and TRBJ2-3 gives the whole variable domain DTGVSQNPRHKITKRGQNVTFRCDPISEHNRLYWYRQTLGQGPEFLTYFQNEAQLEKSRLLSDRFSAERPKGSFSTLEIQRTEQGDSAMYLCASSRTTPTGDTQYFGPGTRLTVL.